This paragraph reports one T cell receptor beta chain. What it recognizes is unknown. This specimen belongs to a study of cytomegalovirus exposure and HLA in healthy donors. Study details: A subsequent analysis stated that the approximately 120 validation repertoires were run on the same platform as the approximately 710 first-cohort repertoires.

The ends lost 1 base at V and 3 bases at J; junction bases unmatched: 6. This CDR3 is built from 16 residues. Germline values: CDR1 SGHVS, CDR2 FQNEAQ. General observations from the study: Generally TCR sequences proved uncommon, though certain public TCRs appeared in numerous donors.

This table comes from immunoSEQ multiplex PCR, and its TCRdb copy is limited to in-frame clones, with some not included. The table lists approximately 230,000 clones, roughly 87% of them singletons. The J gene is TRBJ2-7, the V gene TRBV7-8, with 10 bases aligning to TRBD2. What was sequenced was PBMCs. This TCR came from a man aged 18 to 30 in good health and CMV-seropositive. The CDR3: CASSLDGLAGVYEQYF. In DNA, the CDR3 is TGTGCCAGCAGCTTAGATGGTCTAGCGGGAGTCTACGAGCAGTACTTC.